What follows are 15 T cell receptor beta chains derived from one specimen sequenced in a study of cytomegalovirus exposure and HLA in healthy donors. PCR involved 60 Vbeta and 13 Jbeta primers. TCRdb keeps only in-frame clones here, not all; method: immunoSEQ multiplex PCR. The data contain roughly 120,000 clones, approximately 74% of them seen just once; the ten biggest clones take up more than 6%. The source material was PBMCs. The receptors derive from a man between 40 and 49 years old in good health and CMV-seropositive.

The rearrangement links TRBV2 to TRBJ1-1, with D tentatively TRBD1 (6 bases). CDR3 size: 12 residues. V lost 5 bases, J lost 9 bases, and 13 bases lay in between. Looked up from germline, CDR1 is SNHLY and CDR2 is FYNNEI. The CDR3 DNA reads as TGTGCCAGCAGTTCGGGGACACCGAAAGCTTTCTTT. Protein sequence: CASSSGTPKAFF.

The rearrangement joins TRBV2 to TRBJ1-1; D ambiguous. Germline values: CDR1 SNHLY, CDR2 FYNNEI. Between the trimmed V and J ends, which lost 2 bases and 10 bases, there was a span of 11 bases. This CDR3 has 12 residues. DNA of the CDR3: TGTGCCAGCAGTGAAATTGGCCAACGAGCTTTCTTT. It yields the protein CASSEIGQRAFF.

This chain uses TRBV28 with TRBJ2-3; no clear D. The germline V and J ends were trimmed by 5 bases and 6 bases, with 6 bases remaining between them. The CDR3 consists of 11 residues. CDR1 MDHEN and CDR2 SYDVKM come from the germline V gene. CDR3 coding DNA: TGTGCCAGCAGTCCACAGGATACGCAGTATTTT. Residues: CASSPQDTQYF.

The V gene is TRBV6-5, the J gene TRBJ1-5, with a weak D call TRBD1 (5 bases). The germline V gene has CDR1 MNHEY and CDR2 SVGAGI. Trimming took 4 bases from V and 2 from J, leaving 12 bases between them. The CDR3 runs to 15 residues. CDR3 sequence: CASSSWQGGNQPQHF. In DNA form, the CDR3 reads TGTGCCAGCAGTTCTTGGCAGGGTGGCAATCAGCCCCAGCATTTT.

CDR3 in DNA: TGTGCCACGCTAGCGGGAGAAAACAATGAGCAGTTCTTC. Translating gives CATLAGENNEQFF. The J gene is TRBJ2-1, the V gene TRBV10-3; TRBD2 matches 10 bases. Unmatched junction bases numbered 5, after V lost 10 bases and J lost 5 bases. The CDR3 covers 13 residues. The germline V gene has CDR1 ENHRY and CDR2 SYGVKD.

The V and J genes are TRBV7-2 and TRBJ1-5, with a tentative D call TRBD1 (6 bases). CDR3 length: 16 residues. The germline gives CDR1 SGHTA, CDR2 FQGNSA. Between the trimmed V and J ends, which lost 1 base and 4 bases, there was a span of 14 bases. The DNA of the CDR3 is TGTGCCAGCAGCTTAGTGGGGAGACAGGCTAATCAGCCCCAGCATTTT. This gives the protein CASSLVGRQANQPQHF.

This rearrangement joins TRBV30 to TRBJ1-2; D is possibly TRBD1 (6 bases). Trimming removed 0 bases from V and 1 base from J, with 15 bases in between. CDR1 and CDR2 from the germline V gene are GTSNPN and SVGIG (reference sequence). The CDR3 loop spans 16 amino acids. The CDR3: CAWSVPRDTHNYGYTF. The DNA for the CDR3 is TGTGCCTGGAGTGTACCACGGGACACCCATAACTATGGCTACACCTTC.

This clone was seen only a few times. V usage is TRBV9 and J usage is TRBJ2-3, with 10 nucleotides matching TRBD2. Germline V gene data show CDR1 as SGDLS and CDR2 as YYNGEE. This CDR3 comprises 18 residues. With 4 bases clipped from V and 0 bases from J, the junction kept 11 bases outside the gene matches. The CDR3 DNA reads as TGTGCCAGCAGCACCGACCTCCCGACTAGCGGGAGCACAGATACGCAGTATTTT. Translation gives CASSTDLPTSGSTDTQYF. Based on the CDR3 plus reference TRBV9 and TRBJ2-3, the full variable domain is DSGVTQTPKHLITATGQRVTLRCSPRSGDLSVYWYQQSLDQGLQFLIQYYNGEERAKGNILERFSAQQFPDLHSELNLSSLELGDSALYFCASSTDLPTSGSTDTQYFGPGTRLTVL.

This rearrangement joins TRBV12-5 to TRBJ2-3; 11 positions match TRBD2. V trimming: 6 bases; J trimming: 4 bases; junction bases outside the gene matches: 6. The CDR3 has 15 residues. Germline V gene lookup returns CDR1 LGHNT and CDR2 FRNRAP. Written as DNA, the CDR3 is TGTGCTAGTGGGATAGCGGGGGGGCGGGCAGATACGCAGTATTTT. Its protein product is CASGIAGGRADTQYF.

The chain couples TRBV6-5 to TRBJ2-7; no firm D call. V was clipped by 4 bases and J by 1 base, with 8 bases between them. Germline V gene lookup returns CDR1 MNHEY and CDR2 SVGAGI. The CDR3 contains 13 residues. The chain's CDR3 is CASSLVFSYEQYF. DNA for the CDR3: TGTGCCAGCAGTTTAGTTTTTTCCTACGAGCAGTACTTC.

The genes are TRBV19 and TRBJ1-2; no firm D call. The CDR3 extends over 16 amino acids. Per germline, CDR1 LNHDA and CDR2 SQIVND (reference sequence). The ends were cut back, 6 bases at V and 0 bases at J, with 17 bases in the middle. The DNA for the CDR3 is TGTGCCAGTAGCAAGACATCCTTAAGAGCTAACTATGGCTACACCTTC. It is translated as CASSKTSLRANYGYTF.

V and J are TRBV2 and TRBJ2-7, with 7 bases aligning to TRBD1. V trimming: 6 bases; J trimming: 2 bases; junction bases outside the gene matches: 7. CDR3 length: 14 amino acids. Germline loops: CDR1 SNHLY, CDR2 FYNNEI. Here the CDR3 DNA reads TGTGCCAGCAGCAGGACAGGACGAACCTACGAGCAGTACTTC. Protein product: CASSRTGRTYEQYF. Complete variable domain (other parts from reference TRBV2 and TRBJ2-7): EPEVTQTPSHQVTQMGQEVILRCVPISNHLYFYWYRQILGQKVEFLVSFYNNEISEKSEIFDDQFSVERPDGSNFTLKIRSTKLEDSAMYFCASSRTGRTYEQYFGPGTRLTVT.

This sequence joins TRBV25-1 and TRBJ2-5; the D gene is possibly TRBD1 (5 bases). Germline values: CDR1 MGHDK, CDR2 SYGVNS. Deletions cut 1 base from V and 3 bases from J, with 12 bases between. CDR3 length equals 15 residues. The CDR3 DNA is TGTGCCAGCAGTGAATTCCAACGACAGAAAGAGACCCAGTACTTC. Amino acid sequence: CASSEFQRQKETQYF.

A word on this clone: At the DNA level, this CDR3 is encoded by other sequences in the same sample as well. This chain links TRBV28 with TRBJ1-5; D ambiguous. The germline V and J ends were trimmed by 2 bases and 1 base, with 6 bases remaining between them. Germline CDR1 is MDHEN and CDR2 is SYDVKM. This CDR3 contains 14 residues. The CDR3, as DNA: TGTGCCAGCAGTTTAGGCGGAAGCAATCAGCCCCAGCATTTT. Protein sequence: CASSLGGSNQPQHF.

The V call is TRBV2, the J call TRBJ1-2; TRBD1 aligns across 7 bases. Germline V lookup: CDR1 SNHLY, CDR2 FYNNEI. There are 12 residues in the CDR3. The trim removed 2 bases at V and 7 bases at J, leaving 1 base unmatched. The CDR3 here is CASSEQGGGYTF. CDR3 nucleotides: TGTGCCAGCAGTGAACAGGGGGGTGGCTACACCTTC.